The sequence of this TCR beta chain was determined in a study of blood T cell repertoires in COVID-19. The participants were between roughly 18 and 100 years old and came from 24 US areas. Sequenced by immunoSEQ multiplex PCR; TCRdb stores in-frame clones only, minus some. The sample lists 360,000 or so clones; under 90% were seen once. This sequence originates from a woman aged 25 to 45 who had recovered from COVID-19. The sample consisted of PBMCs or T cells enriched from blood (not recorded which).

The CDR3 DNA is TGTGCCAGCAGTTACCCCGGGCAGGGCTATGGCTACACCTTC. Translated, it gives CASSYPGQGYGYTF. The J gene is TRBJ1-2, the V gene TRBV6-2 or TRBV6-3; tentatively, D is TRBD1 (5 bases). Trimming pared 2 bases from V and 4 bases from J, leaving 11 bases between. Germline loops: CDR1 MNHEY, CDR2 SVGEGT. The CDR3 sequence is 14 residues long.